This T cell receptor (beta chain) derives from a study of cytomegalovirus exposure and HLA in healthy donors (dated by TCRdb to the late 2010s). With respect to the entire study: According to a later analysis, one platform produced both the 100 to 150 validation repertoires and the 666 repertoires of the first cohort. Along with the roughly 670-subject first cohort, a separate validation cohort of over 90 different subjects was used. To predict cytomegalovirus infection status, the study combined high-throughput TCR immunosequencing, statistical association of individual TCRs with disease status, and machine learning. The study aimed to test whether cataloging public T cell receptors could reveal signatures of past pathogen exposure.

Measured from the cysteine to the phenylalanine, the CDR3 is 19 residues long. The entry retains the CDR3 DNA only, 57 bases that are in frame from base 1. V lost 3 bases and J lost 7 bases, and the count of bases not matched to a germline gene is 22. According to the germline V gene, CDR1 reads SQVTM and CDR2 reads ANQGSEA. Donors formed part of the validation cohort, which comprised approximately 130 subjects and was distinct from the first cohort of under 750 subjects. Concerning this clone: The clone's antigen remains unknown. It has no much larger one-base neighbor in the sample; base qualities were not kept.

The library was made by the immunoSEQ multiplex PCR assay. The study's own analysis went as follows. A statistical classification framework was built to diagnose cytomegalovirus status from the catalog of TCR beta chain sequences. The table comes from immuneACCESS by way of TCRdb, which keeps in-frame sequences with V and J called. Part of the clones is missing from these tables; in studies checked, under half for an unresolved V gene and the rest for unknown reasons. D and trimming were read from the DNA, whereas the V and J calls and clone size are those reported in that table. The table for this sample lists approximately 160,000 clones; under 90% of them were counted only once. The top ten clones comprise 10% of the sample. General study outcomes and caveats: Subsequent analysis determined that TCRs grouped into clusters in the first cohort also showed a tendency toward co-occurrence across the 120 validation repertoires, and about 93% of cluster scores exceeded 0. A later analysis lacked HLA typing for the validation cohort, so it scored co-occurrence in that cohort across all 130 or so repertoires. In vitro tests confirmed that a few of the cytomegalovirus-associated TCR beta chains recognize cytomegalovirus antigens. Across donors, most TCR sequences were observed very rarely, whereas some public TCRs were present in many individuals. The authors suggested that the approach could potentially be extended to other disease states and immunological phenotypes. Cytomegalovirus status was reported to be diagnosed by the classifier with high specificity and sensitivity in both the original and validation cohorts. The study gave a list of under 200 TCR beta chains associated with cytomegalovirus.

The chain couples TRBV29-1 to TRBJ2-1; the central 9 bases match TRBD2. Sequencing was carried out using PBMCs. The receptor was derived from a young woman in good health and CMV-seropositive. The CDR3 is CSVDGVDGSGSLHPNEQFF. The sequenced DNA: TGCAGCGTTGATGGGGTTGATGGTAGCGGGAGCCTCCACCCGAATGAGCAGTTCTTC.